This TCR beta chain derives from a study of spatial heterogeneity in lung cancer. Notes on the study in general: Tumor mutation count correlated with how many alpha and beta TCRs expanded intratumorally.

As for time point: sample taken at primary tumor resection. The CDR3 has 15 residues. V was shortened by 3 bases and J by 0 bases, with 10 bases between the two germline ends. This clonotype appeared many times. The antigen is undetermined. TCRdb processed the 5' RACE reads anew with MiXCR; each CDR3 protein has one entry. The sample consists of some 97,000 distinct CDR3 sequences, 4.4% of them appearing once. The starting material was lung tumor tissue, obtained at surgery. The chain is built from TRBV12-3 or TRBV12-4 and TRBJ2-3, with a weak D call TRBD2 (6 bases). The TCR comes from a male donor with early-stage non-small cell lung cancer. CDR3: CASSLGDSSTDTQYF. For the CDR3, the DNA is TGTGCCAGCAGTTTGGGGGACTCTAGCACAGATACGCAGTATTTT.